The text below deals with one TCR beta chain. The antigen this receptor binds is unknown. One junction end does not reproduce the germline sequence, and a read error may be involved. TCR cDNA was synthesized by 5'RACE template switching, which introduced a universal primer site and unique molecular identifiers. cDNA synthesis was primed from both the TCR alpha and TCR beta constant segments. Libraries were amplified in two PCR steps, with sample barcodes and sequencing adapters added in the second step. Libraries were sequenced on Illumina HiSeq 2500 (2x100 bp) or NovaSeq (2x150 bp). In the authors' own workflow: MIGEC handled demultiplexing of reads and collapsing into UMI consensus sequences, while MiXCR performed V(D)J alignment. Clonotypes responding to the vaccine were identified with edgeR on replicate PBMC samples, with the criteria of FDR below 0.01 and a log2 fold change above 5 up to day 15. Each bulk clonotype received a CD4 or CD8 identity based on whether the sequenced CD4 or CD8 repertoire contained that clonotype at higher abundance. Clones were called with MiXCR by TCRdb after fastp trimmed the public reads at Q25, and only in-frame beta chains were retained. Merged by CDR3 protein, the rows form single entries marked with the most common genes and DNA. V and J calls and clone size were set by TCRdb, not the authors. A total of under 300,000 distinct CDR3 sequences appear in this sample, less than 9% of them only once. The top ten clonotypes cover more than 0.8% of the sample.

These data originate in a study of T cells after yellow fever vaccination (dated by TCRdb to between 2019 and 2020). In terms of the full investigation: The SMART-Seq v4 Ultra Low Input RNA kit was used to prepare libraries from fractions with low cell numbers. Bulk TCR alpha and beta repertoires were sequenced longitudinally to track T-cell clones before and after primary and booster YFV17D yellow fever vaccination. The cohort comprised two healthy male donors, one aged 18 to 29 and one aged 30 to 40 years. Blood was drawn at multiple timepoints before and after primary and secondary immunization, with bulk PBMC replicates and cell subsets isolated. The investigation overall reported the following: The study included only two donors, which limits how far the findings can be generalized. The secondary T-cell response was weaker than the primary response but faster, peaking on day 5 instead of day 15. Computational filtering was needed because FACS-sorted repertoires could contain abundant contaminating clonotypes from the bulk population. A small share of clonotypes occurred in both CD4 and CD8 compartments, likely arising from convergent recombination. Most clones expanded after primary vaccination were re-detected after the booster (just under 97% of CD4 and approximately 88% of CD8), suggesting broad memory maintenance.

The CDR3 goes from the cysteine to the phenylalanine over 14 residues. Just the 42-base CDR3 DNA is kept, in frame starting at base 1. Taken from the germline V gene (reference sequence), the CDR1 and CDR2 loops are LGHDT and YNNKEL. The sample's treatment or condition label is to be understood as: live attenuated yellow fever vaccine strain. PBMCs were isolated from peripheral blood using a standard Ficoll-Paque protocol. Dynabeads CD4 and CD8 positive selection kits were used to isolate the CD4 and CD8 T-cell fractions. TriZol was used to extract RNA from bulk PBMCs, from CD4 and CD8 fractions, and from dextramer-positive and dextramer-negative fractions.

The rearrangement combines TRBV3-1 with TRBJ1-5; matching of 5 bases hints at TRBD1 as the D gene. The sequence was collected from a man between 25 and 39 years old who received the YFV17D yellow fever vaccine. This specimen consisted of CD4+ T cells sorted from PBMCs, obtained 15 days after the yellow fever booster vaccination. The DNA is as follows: TGTGCCAGCAGCCAACAGGGTTCAAATCAGCCCAAGCATTTT. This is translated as CASSQQGSNQPKHF.